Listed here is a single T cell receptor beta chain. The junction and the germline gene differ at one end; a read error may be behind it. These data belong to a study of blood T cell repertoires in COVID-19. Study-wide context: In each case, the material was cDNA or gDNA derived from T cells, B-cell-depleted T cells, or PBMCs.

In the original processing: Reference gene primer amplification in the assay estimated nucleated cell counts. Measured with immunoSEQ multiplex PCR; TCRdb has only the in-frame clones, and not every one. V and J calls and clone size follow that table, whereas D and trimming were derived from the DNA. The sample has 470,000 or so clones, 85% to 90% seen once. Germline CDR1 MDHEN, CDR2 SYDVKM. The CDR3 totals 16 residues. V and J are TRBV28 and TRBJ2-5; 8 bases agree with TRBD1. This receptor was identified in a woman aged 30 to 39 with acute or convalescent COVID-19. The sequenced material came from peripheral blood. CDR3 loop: CASRFGGQAYQETQYF. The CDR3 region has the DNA TGTGCCAGCCGTTTTGGGGGACAGGCGTACCAAGAGACCCAGTACTTC.